A selection of T cell receptor beta chains follows, all from one sample in a study of shared clonotypes between healthy human individuals. TCRdb's copy holds only in-frame clones and misses some; the assay was immunoSEQ multiplex PCR. The repertoire has approximately 840,000 clones, about 96% of them found once; the top ten carry less than 0.25%. Sequenced: naive CD8+ T cells sorted from blood. All receptors derive from a man in his thirties or forties in good health. Each CDR3 is given with its conserved first and last residue. Each record gives: clone size, J gene, V gene, CDR3 length, D gene, CDR3 DNA, CDR3 protein. The D gene is left open where the match is weak. Size is omitted from some rows. Given values are once, few, many or a class for expanded clones.

abundance: .
j_gene: TRBJ2-2
v_gene: TRBV29-1
len: 13
d_gene: .
CDR3nt: TGCAGCGCCCTCGTAGTGGGGGCCGGGGAGCTGTTTTTT
CDR3aa: CSALVVGAGELFF

abundance: .
j_gene: TRBJ2-1
v_gene: TRBV14
len: 14
d_gene: .
CDR3nt: TGTGCCAGCAGCCAACACGGGACCCTCAATGAGCAGTTCTTC
CDR3aa: CASSQHGTLNEQFF

abundance: .
j_gene: TRBJ2-3
v_gene: TRBV29-1
len: 13
d_gene: TRBD2
CDR3nt: TGCAGCGTTGTAGGACTAGGCACAGATACGCAGTATTTT
CDR3aa: CSVVGLGTDTQYF

abundance: .
j_gene: TRBJ2-1
v_gene: TRBV27
len: 17
d_gene: TRBD2
CDR3nt: TGTGCCAGCAGTTTAAATAACGGACTAGGGCTAGCCAATGAGCAGTTCTTC
CDR3aa: CASSLNNGLGLANEQFF

abundance: .
j_gene: TRBJ2-3
v_gene: TRBV5-1
len: 17
d_gene: TRBD2
CDR3nt: TGCGCCAGCAGCACGGGGACTAGCGGGTCTAGCACAGATACGCAGTATTTT
CDR3aa: CASSTGTSGSSTDTQYF

abundance: .
j_gene: TRBJ2-2
v_gene: TRBV27
len: 17
d_gene: TRBD2
CDR3nt: TGTGCCAGCAGTGTGACTAGCGGGAGGGCGGACACCGGGGAGCTGTTTTTT
CDR3aa: CASSVTSGRADTGELFF

abundance: .
j_gene: TRBJ1-3
v_gene: TRBV6-1
len: 13
d_gene: .
CDR3nt: TGTGCCAGCACCGAGGTCCCAGGAAACACCATATATTTT
CDR3aa: CASTEVPGNTIYF

abundance: .
j_gene: TRBJ2-7
v_gene: TRBV2
len: 11
d_gene: .
CDR3nt: TGTGCCAGCCCGAGGGGCTACGAGCAGTACTTC
CDR3aa: CASPRGYEQYF

abundance: .
j_gene: TRBJ2-1
v_gene: TRBV7-8
len: 16
d_gene: .
CDR3nt: TGTGCCAGCAGCTTAGCGCAGCGTTGGGGACTCAATGAGCAGTTCTTC
CDR3aa: CASSLAQRWGLNEQFF

abundance: .
j_gene: TRBJ2-7
v_gene: TRBV7-2
len: 15
d_gene: TRBD1
CDR3nt: TGTGCCAGCAGCTCGAGGACAGGGCCAACCTACGAGCAGTACTTC
CDR3aa: CASSSRTGPTYEQYF

abundance: .
j_gene: TRBJ2-7
v_gene: TRBV11-2
len: 17
d_gene: .
CDR3nt: TGTGCCAGCAGCTTAGATCGGTTGCGGAGGAGCTCCTACGAGCAGTACTTC
CDR3aa: CASSLDRLRRSSYEQYF

abundance: .
j_gene: TRBJ2-7
v_gene: TRBV4-2
len: 16
d_gene: .
CDR3nt: TGTGCCAGCAGCTCGCTTCAACCAGAGAACCTCTACGAGCAGTACTTC
CDR3aa: CASSSLQPENLYEQYF

abundance: .
j_gene: TRBJ2-7
v_gene: TRBV6-1
len: 18
d_gene: TRBD2
CDR3nt: TGTGCCAGCAGTGAGGGTTGGCTAGCGGAGAGGATATCCTACGAGCAGTACTTC
CDR3aa: CASSEGWLAERISYEQYF

abundance: .
j_gene: TRBJ2-1
v_gene: TRBV10-3
len: 15
d_gene: TRBD2
CDR3nt: TGTGCCATCACCCCCTCGAGGACTAGTCACGGTGAGCAGTTCTTC
CDR3aa: CAITPSRTSHGEQFF

abundance: .
j_gene: TRBJ2-2
v_gene: TRBV29-1
len: 13
d_gene: TRBD2
CDR3nt: TGCAGCGTTGTTGGGGGGGACACCGGGGAGCTGTTTTTT
CDR3aa: CSVVGGDTGELFF

abundance: once
j_gene: TRBJ2-1
v_gene: TRBV6-4
len: 16
d_gene: TRBD2
CDR3nt: TGTGCCAGCAGTGACTTAGGGACTAGCAGTAGTGATGAGCAGTTCTTC
CDR3aa: CASSDLGTSSSDEQFF

abundance: .
j_gene: TRBJ2-1
v_gene: TRBV4-3
len: 16
d_gene: TRBD2
CDR3nt: TGCGCCAGCAGCCAAGATGGGCTAGCGGGAACCAATGAGCAGTTCTTC
CDR3aa: CASSQDGLAGTNEQFF

abundance: .
j_gene: TRBJ2-1
v_gene: TRBV4-1
len: 15
d_gene: TRBD2
CDR3nt: TGCGCCAGCAGCTTTAGCGGGGGGGATATGAATGAGCAGTTCTTC
CDR3aa: CASSFSGGDMNEQFF

abundance: .
j_gene: TRBJ1-1
v_gene: TRBV9
len: 15
d_gene: TRBD1
CDR3nt: TGTGCCAGCAGCAACCCGACAGGGGGGAACACTGAAGCTTTCTTT
CDR3aa: CASSNPTGGNTEAFF

abundance: .
j_gene: TRBJ2-7
v_gene: TRBV9
len: 15
d_gene: .
CDR3nt: TGTGCCAGCAGCGTGAGTGCCGGGAGCCGTTACGAGCAGTACTTC
CDR3aa: CASSVSAGSRYEQYF

abundance: once
j_gene: TRBJ2-7
v_gene: TRBV7-6
len: 16
d_gene: TRBD2
CDR3nt: TGTGCCAGCAGCTTCCCCGGGGGACTAGCGGTCTCCGAGCAGTACTTC
CDR3aa: CASSFPGGLAVSEQYF

abundance: .
j_gene: TRBJ1-4
v_gene: TRBV29-1
len: 13
d_gene: .
CDR3nt: TGCAGCGTTAATCTTTGGACTGGTGAAAAACTGTTTTTT
CDR3aa: CSVNLWTGEKLFF

abundance: .
j_gene: TRBJ2-7
v_gene: TRBV9
len: 11
d_gene: .
CDR3nt: TGTGCCAGCGGGGGGACCTACGAGCAGTACTTC
CDR3aa: CASGGTYEQYF

abundance: .
j_gene: TRBJ1-5
v_gene: TRBV7-2
len: 16
d_gene: .
CDR3nt: TGTGCCAGCAACGAAGAAGGTTGGTCGGGCAATCAGCCCCAGCATTTT
CDR3aa: CASNEEGWSGNQPQHF

abundance: .
j_gene: TRBJ2-7
v_gene: TRBV2
len: 15
d_gene: TRBD2
CDR3nt: TGTGCCAGCCGTGGGTCGAGCGGGAGTCTGTACGAGCAGTACTTC
CDR3aa: CASRGSSGSLYEQYF

abundance: .
j_gene: TRBJ2-7
v_gene: TRBV11-2
len: 15
d_gene: TRBD2
CDR3nt: TGTGCCAGCAGCTTAGAGGCGGGAGGTCTATACGAGCAGTACTTC
CDR3aa: CASSLEAGGLYEQYF

abundance: .
j_gene: TRBJ2-1
v_gene: TRBV21-1
len: 20
d_gene: .
CDR3nt: TGTGCCAGCAGCCCCTTCGAGGGGAAGGGTAGCGGGAGGGCCTACAATGAGCAGTTCTTC
CDR3aa: CASSPFEGKGSGRAYNEQFF

abundance: once
j_gene: TRBJ1-3
v_gene: TRBV28
len: 13
d_gene: .
CDR3nt: TGTGCCAGCAGTTCAACATTGGGAAACACCATATATTTT
CDR3aa: CASSSTLGNTIYF

abundance: .
j_gene: TRBJ2-2
v_gene: TRBV28
len: 14
d_gene: .
CDR3nt: TGTGCCAGCAGTTGGGAGAAGGGGACCGGGGAGCTGTTTTTT
CDR3aa: CASSWEKGTGELFF